This passage covers 3 T cell receptor beta chains from one sample sequenced in a study of T cells in women clearing cervical HPV infection (dated by TCRdb to the late 2010s). The receptor library was made with the immunoSEQ multiplex PCR assay. As stored in TCRdb, this immuneACCESS dataset retains in-frame rearrangements with V and J assigned. A fraction of the clones does not appear; measured against another copy, unresolved V genes explain less than half of the discrepancy, and the remainder lacks a known reason. This sample's clone table shows about 48,000 clones. The top ten hold around 1.5% of the sample. The sample was blood buffy coat. These receptors were collected from a woman aged 18 to 75 with a cervical HPV16 infection that either progressed to CIN3+ or cleared (not recorded which).

Incomplete CDR3 DNA: TGCAGTGCCACCTTCGGGACAGGATTCAATGAG. Amino acid sequence: CSATFGTGFNE. Given in full, the CDR3 is CSATFGTGFNEQFF. The V and J genes are TRBV20-1 and TRBJ2-1; 8 bases fit TRBD1. The missing CDR3 end, 3 residues past where the read stops, is filled in from the germline J gene. The CDR3 totals 14 residues. J was trimmed by 6 bases and V by 6 bases; bases with no gene match: 10. The germline CDR1 and CDR2 sequences are DFQATT and SNEGSKA (reference sequence).

Of note for this clone: The CDR3 goes on 3 residues after the read ends, and that part is filled in from the germline J gene. The chain joins TRBV5-1 to TRBJ1-5; D uncertain. V was clipped by 0 bases and J by 8 bases, with 9 bases between them. Germline-derived CDR1 and CDR2 are SGHRS and YFSETQ. The CDR3 is 13 residues long. The CDR3 spells CASSLDSLKPQHF. The CDR3 bases that were read are TGCGCCAGCAGCTTGGACAGTCTGAAGCCC.

About this clone itself: The germline gene is not matched at one end of the junction; a read error may be the cause. Within the sample, other DNA sequences also encode this same CDR3. The CDR3 protein is CASSQSRVSGNTIYF. The sequenced CDR3 bases are TGTGCCAGCAGTCAATCGCGGGTTTCTGGAAACACC. V usage is TRBV16 and J usage is TRBJ1-3; D is uncertain. The CDR3 end falls 3 residues outside the read, so it is completed with the germline J gene. The CDR3 loop spans 15 amino acids. Germline loops: CDR1 KGHSY, CDR2 FQNENV.